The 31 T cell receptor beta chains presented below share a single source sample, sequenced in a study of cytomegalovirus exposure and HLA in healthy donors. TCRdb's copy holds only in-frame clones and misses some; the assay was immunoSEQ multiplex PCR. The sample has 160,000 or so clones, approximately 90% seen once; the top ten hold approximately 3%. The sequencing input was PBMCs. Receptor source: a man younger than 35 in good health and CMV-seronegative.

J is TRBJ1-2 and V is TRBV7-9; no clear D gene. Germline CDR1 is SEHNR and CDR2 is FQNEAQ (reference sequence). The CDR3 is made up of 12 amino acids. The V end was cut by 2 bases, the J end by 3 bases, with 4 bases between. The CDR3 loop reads CASSLLDYGYTF. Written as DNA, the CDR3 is TGTGCCAGCAGCTTACTAGACTATGGCTACACCTTC.

The CDR3 region is CASSLGGLGIYEQYF. The CDR3 DNA reads as TGTGCCAGCAGCTTAGGGGGACTAGGAATCTACGAGCAGTACTTC. The rearrangement links TRBV7-2 to TRBJ2-7; 8 positions match TRBD2. The CDR3 runs 15 residues. CDR1 SGHTA and CDR2 FQGNSA come from the germline V gene. Trimming took 1 base from V and 3 from J; bases not matched to a gene: 5.

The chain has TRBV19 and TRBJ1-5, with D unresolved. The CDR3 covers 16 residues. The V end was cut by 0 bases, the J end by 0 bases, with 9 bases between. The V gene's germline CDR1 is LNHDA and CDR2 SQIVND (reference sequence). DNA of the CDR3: TGTGCCAGTAGTATAGAGCGAGCTTATAGCAATCAGCCCCAGCATTTT. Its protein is CASSIERAYSNQPQHF.

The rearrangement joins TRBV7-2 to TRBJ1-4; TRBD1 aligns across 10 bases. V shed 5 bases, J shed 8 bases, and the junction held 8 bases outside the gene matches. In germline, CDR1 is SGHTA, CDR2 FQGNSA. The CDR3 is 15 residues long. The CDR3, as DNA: TGTGCCAGCAGCCTCCGACAGGGGGCACAAGAAAAACTGTTTTTT. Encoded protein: CASSLRQGAQEKLFF.

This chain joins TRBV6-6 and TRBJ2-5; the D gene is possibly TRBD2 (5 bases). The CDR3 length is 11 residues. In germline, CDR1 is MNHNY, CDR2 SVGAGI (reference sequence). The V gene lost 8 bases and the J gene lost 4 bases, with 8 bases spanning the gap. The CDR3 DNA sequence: TGTGCCAGCGAAGGGAGAGAGACCCAGTACTTC. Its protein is CASEGRETQYF.

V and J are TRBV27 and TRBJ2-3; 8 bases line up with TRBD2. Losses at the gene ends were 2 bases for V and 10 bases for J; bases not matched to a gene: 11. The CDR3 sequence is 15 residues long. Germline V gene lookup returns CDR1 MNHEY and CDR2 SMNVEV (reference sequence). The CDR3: CASSLEAGAWLSQYF. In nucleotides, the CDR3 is TGTGCCAGCAGTTTAGAAGCGGGGGCCTGGCTTTCGCAGTATTTT.

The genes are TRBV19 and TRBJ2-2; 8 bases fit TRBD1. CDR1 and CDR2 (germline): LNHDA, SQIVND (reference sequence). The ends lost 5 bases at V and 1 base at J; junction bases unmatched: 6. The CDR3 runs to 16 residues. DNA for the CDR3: TGTGCCAGTAGTGTCCGGACAGGGAGGAACACCGGGGAGCTGTTTTTT. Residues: CASSVRTGRNTGELFF.

CDR3 in DNA: TGCGCCAGCAGCTTGGATCCTAGCGGCTCCTACAATGAGCAGTTCTTC. Its protein is CASSLDPSGSYNEQFF. The rearrangement uses TRBV5-1 and TRBJ2-1; 7 positions agree with TRBD2. V lost 0 bases to trimming and J lost 0 bases; unmatched junction nucleotides: 3. There are 16 residues in the CDR3. Germline V gives CDR1 SGHRS, CDR2 YFSETQ.

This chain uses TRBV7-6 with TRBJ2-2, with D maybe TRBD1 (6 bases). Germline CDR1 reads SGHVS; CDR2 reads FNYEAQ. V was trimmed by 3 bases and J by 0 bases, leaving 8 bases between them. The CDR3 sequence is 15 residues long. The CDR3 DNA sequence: TGTGCCAGCAGCTTCACAGGGTCGAACACCGGGGAGCTGTTTTTT. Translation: CASSFTGSNTGELFF.

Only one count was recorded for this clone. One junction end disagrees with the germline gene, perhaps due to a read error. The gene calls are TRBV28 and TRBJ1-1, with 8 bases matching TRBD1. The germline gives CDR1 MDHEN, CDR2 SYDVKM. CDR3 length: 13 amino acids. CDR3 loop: CKSSTTGETEAFF. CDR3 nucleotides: TGCAAAAGCAGTACGACAGGGGAGACTGAAGCTTTCTTT.

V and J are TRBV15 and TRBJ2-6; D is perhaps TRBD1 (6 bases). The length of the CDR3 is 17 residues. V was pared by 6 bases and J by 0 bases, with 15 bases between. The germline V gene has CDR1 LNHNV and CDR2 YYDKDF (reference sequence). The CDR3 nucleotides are TGTGCCACCAGGACTACAGGGCCTGTCTCTGGGGCCAACGTCCTGACTTTC. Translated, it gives CATRTTGPVSGANVLTF.

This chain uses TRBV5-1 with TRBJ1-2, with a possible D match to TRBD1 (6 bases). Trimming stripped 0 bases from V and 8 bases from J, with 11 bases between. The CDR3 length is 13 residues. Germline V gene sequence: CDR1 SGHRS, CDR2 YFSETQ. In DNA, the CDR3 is TGCGCCAGCAGCTTGGACCAGGGGAGAGGCTACACCTTC. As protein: CASSLDQGRGYTF.

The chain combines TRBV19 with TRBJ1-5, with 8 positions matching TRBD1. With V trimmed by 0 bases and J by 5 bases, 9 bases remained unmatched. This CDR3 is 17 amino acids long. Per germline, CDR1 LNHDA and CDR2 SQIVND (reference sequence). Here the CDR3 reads CASSIDGVPGGDQPQHF. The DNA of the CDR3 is TGTGCCAGTAGTATAGATGGAGTCCCAGGGGGCGATCAGCCCCAGCATTTT.

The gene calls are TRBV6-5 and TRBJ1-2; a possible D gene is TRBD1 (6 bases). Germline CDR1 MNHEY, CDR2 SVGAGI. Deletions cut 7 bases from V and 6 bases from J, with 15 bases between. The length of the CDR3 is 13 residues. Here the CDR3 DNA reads TGTGCCAGCACAAGGAGGGGGGGAAATGGCTACACCTTC. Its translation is CASTRRGGNGYTF.

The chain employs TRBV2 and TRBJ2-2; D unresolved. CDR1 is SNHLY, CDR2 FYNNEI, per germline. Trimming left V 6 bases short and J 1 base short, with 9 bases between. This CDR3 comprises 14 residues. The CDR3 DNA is TGTGCCAGCAGGCAAACAGAGAACACCGGGGAGCTGTTTTTT. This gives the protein CASRQTENTGELFF.

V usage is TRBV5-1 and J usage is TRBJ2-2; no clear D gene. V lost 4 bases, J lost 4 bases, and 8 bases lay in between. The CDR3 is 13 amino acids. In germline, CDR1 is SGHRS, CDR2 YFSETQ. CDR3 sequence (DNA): TGCGCCAGCAGCCGAGTCGGCACCGGGGAGCTGTTTTTT. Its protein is CASSRVGTGELFF.

CDR3 region: CASSPSSYNEQFF. Here the CDR3 DNA reads TGCGCCAGCAGCCCGAGCTCCTACAATGAGCAGTTCTTC. This chain uses TRBV4-3 with TRBJ2-1; D is uncertain. CDR3 length: 13 residues. Trimming cost V 4 bases and J 0 bases, with 4 bases left between them. Germline loops: CDR1 LGHNA, CDR2 YSLEER.

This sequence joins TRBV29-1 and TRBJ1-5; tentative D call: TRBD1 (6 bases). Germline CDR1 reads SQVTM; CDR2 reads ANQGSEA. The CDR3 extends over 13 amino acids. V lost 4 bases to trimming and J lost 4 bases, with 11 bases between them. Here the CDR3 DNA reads TGCAGCGTTGGCTCCCAGGGGAATCAGCCCCAGCATTTT. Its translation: CSVGSQGNQPQHF.

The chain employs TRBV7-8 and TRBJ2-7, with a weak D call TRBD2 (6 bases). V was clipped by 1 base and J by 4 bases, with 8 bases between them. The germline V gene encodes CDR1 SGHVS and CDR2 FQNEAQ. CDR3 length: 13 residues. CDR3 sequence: CASSLVGGYEQYV. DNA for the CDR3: TGTGCCAGCAGCTTAGTGGGGGGTTACGAGCAGTACGTC.

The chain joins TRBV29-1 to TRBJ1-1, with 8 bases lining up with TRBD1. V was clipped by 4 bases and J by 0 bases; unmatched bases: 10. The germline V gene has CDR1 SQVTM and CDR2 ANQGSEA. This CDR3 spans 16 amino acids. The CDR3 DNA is TGCAGCGTTGTGACAGGGGCCAAGGGATTGAACACTGAAGCTTTCTTT. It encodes CSVVTGAKGLNTEAFF. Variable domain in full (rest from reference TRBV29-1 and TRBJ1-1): SAVISQKPSRDICQRGTSLTIQCQVDSQVTMMFWYRQQPGQSLTLIATANQGSEATYESGFVIDKFPISRPNLTFSTLTVSNMSPEDSSIYLCSVVTGAKGLNTEAFFGQGTRLTVV.

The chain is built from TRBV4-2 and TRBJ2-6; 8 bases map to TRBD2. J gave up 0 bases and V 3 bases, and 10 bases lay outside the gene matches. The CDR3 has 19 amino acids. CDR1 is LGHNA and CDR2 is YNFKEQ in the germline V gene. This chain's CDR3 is CASSQDPSGFSSGANVLTF. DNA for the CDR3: TGTGCCAGCAGCCAGGACCCTAGCGGGTTCAGCTCTGGGGCCAACGTCCTGACTTTC.

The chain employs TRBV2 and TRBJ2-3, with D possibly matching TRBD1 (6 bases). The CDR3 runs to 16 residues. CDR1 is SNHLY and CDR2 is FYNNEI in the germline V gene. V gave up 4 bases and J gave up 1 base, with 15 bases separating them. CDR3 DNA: TGTGCCAGCAGTGCACAGGGCCGAAGTGGCACAGATACGCAGTATTTT. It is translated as CASSAQGRSGTDTQYF.

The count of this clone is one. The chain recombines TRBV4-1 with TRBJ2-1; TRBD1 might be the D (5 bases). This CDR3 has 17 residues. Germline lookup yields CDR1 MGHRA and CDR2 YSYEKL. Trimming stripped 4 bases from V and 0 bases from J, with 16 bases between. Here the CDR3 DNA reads TGCGCCAGCAGCCCAGGGAACCGCGACAGCTCCTACAATGAGCAGTTCTTC. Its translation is CASSPGNRDSSYNEQFF.

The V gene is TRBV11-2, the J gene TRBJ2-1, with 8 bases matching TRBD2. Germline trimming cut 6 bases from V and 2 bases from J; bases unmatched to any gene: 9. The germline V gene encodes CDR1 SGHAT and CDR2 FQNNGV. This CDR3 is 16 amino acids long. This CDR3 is CASSRAGTRAYNEQFF. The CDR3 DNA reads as TGTGCCAGCAGTAGAGCCGGGACTAGAGCCTACAATGAGCAGTTCTTC.

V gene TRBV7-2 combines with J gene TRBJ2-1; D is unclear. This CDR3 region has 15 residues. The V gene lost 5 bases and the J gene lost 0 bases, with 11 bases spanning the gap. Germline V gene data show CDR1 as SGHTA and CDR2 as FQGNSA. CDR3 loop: CASSPRQSSYNEQFF. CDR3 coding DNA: TGTGCCAGCAGCCCTCGACAAAGCTCCTACAATGAGCAGTTCTTC.

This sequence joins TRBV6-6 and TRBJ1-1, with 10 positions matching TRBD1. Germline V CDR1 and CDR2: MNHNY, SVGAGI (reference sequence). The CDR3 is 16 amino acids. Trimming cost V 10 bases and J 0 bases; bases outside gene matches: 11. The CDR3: CATRVGTGAMNTEAFF. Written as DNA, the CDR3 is TGTGCCACCCGAGTGGGGACAGGGGCTATGAACACTGAAGCTTTCTTT.

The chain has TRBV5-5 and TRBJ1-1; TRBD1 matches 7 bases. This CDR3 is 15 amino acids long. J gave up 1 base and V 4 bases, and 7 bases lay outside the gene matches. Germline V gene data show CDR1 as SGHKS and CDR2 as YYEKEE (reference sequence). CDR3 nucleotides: TGTGCCAGCAGCCGAATGACAGGGTCGAACACTGAAGCTTTCTTT. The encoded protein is CASSRMTGSNTEAFF.

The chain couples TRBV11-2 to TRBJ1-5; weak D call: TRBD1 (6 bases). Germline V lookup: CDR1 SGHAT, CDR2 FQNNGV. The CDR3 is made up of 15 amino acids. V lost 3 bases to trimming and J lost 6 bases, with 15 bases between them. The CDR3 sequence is CASSFDLGGGQPQHF. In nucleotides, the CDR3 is TGTGCCAGCAGCTTCGACTTGGGAGGGGGTCAGCCCCAGCATTTT.

The CDR3 protein is CASSLGPGTSSYTF. CDR3 nucleotides: TGTGCCAGCAGCTTAGGTCCCGGGACATCTAGCTACACCTTC. The genes are TRBV7-9 and TRBJ1-2; possibly TRBD1 for D (6 bases). The CDR3 runs 14 residues. V was trimmed by 1 base and J by 9 bases, leaving 15 bases between them. CDR1 is SEHNR and CDR2 is FQNEAQ in the germline V gene (reference sequence).

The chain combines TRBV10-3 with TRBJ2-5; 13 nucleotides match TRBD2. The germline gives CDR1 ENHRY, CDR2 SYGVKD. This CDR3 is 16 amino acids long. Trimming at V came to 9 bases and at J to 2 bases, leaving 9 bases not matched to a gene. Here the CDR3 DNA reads TGTGCCATTCGGACTAGCGGGGGAGGGGGTCAAGAGACCCAGTACTTC. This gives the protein CAIRTSGGGGQETQYF.

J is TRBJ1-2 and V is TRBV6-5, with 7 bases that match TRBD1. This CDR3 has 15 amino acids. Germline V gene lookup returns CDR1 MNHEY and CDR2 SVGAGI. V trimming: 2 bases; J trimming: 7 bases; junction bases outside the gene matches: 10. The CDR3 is CASSYGAGGSFGYTF. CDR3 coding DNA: TGTGCCAGCAGTTACGGGGCAGGGGGTAGCTTTGGCTACACCTTC.